This TCR beta chain was identified during a study of T cell clonality in common variable immunodeficiency. Assay: immunoSEQ multiplex PCR; the TCRdb copy retains only in-frame clones and omits some. This sample carries about 60,000 clones, none of them present only once. This clone was seen ten or more times. Its antigen is as yet unknown. Sequencing ends 3 residues short of the CDR3 end; the germline J gene provides the rest. General study findings and limits: What drives increased CVID clonality needs T cell subpopulation sequencing.

V lost 5 bases and J lost 5, with 16 bases in between. The CDR3 loop spans 14 amino acids. Per the germline V gene, CDR1 is MNHEY and CDR2 is SVGEGT. Sequencing was done on a sample of peripheral blood mononuclear cells. V is TRBV6-2 or TRBV6-3 and J is TRBJ2-7, with D possibly TRBD2 on 6 matching bases. The clonotype was recovered from a person aged 18 to 75 in good health. The CDR3: CASSLQGLQDEQYF. The sequenced CDR3 bases are TGTGCCAGCAGTCTTCAAGGACTACAGGACGAG.